Below are 9 T cell receptor beta chains sequenced from a single sample in a study of radiotherapy plus CTLA-4 blockade in lung cancer. Here immunoSEQ multiplex PCR was the method, and the copy in TCRdb shows in-frame clones only, minus some. Of around 45,000 clones listed, around 76% were seen once; the top ten hold under 9.5%. Sequencing used peripheral blood, obtained from a patient treated with radiotherapy plus ipilimumab. The receptor set was obtained from a human donor with non-small cell lung cancer who had stable disease on radiotherapy plus ipilimumab.

This chain joins TRBV5-1 and TRBJ2-5, with 11 positions matching TRBD2. CDR3 length equals 15 residues. Germline CDR1 reads SGHRS; CDR2 reads YFSETQ. Trimming at V came to 4 bases and at J to 4 bases, leaving 6 bases not matched to a gene. The CDR3 coding sequence is TGCGCCAGCAGCATCCTAGGGACTAGCGGAGAGACCCAGTACTTC. Protein: CASSILGTSGETQYF.

The chain joins TRBV5-1 to TRBJ1-2; D is unclear. The CDR3 is 14 residues long. Germline CDR1 reads SGHRS; CDR2 reads YFSETQ. V gave up 1 base and J gave up 2 bases, with 9 bases separating them. The CDR3 nucleotides read TGCGCCAGCAGCTTGACAGTAAGCAACTATGGCTACACCTTC. The encoded protein is CASSLTVSNYGYTF.

This rearrangement joins TRBV18 to TRBJ2-7; 8 bases agree with TRBD1. The CDR3 consists of 15 residues. Per germline, CDR1 KGHSH and CDR2 LQKENI. V lost 4 bases and J lost 3; bases outside the gene matches: 8. As DNA, the CDR3 is TGTGCCAGCTCACAAGGGCCCGGACAGGGCTACGAGCAGTACGTC. This codes for CASSQGPGQGYEQYV.

The chain combines TRBV2 with TRBJ2-2; 11 bases agree with TRBD2. The CDR3 extends over 18 amino acids. V shed 2 bases, J shed 4 bases, and the junction held 9 bases outside the gene matches. Germline CDR1 reads SNHLY; CDR2 reads FYNNEI. CDR3 region: CASSETRISGGATGELFF. The CDR3 DNA reads as TGTGCCAGCAGTGAAACAAGAATTAGCGGGGGGGCCACCGGGGAGCTGTTTTTT. Drawing the rest from reference TRBV2 and TRBJ2-2, the complete variable domain is EPEVTQTPSHQVTQMGQEVILRCVPISNHLYFYWYRQILGQKVEFLVSFYNNEISEKSEIFDDQFSVERPDGSNFTLKIRSTKLEDSAMYFCASSETRISGGATGELFFGEGSRLTVL.

The chain joins TRBV5-1 to TRBJ2-7; D may be TRBD2 (6 bases). Germline assignment: CDR1 SGHRS and CDR2 YFSETQ. This CDR3 spans 15 amino acids. The V and J ends lost 0 bases and 2 bases respectively, with 12 bases between them. The CDR3 DNA is TGCGCCAGCAGCTTGGGCGGGGTTAACACCTACGAGCAGTACTTC. Translation gives CASSLGGVNTYEQYF.

The V and J genes are TRBV27 and TRBJ1-6; D not resolved. This CDR3 spans 16 amino acids. Germline-derived CDR1 and CDR2 are MNHEY and SMNVEV (reference sequence). Trimming shortened V by 0 bases and J by 6 bases, and 12 bases separated the two germline ends. The DNA of the CDR3 is TGTGCCAGCAGTTTATCGAGCCCCTTGAGTAATTCACCCCTCCACTTT. Encoded protein: CASSLSSPLSNSPLHF.

The gene calls are TRBV2 and TRBJ2-2; 14 nucleotides align to TRBD2. CDR1 and CDR2 (germline): SNHLY, FYNNEI. The CDR3 length is 16 residues. V lost 7 bases to trimming and J lost 0 bases; unmatched junction nucleotides: 1. In nucleotides, the CDR3 is TGTGCCAGCAAGACTAGCGGGGGGGCGAACACCGGGGAGCTGTTTTTT. As protein: CASKTSGGANTGELFF. The full variable domain, its missing parts supplied by reference TRBV2 and TRBJ2-2, is EPEVTQTPSHQVTQMGQEVILRCVPISNHLYFYWYRQILGQKVEFLVSFYNNEISEKSEIFDDQFSVERPDGSNFTLKIRSTKLEDSAMYFCASKTSGGANTGELFFGEGSRLTVL.

This clone was counted between two and nine times. The chain recombines TRBV5-1 with TRBJ2-5, with unresolved D. The CDR3 spans 16 residues. Germline loops: CDR1 SGHRS, CDR2 YFSETQ. Trimming cost V 4 bases and J 5 bases, with 21 bases left between them. The CDR3: CASSLSTQALGETQYF. The CDR3 DNA reads TGCGCCAGCAGCCTGTCGACTCAAGCCCTAGGGGAGACCCAGTACTTC. Full variable domain (rest looked up from reference TRBV5-1 and TRBJ2-5): KAGVTQTPRYLIKTRGQQVTLSCSPISGHRSVSWYQQTPGQGLQFLFEYFSETQRNKGNFPGRFSGRQFSNSRSEMNVSTLELGDSALYLCASSLSTQALGETQYFGPGTRLLVL.

The chain uses TRBV5-4 and TRBJ2-1, with D perhaps matching TRBD1 (6 bases). This CDR3 is built from 16 residues. Looked up from germline, CDR1 is SGHNT and CDR2 is YYREEE (reference sequence). V was clipped by 4 bases and J by 0 bases, with 14 bases between them. CDR3 sequence (DNA): TGTGCCAGCAGCCCTCCCGGACAGAGCTCCTACAATGAGCAGTTCTTC. It yields the protein CASSPPGQSSYNEQFF. Filled out from reference TRBV5-4 and TRBJ2-1, the complete variable domain reads ETGVTQSPTHLIKTRGQQVTLRCSSQSGHNTVSWYQQALGQGPQFIFQYYREEENGRGNFPPRFSGLQFPNYSSELNVNALELDDSALYLCASSPPGQSSYNEQFFGPGTRLTVL.